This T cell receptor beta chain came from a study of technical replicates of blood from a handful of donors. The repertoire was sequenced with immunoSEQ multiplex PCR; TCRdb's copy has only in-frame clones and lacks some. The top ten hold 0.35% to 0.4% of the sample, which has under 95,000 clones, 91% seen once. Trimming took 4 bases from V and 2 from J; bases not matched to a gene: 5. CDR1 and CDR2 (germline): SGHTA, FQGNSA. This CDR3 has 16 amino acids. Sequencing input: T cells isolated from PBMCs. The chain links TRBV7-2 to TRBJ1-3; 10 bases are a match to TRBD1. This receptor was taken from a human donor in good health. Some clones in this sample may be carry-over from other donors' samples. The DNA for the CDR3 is TGTGCCAGCAGCTCAGGAGGGACAGGGGCTGGAAACACCATATATTTT. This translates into CASSSGGTGAGNTIYF.